This is a list of T cell receptor beta chains from one sample in a study of T cells after yellow fever vaccination. TCRdb recomputed calls from the 5' RACE reads with MiXCR, one row per CDR3 protein. The data show hundreds of thousands of distinct CDR3 sequences, roughly an eighth seen once. The sample consisted of PBMCs, taken on the day of the yellow fever booster vaccination. The receptors were gathered from a man aged 25-45 years who received the YFV17D yellow fever vaccine. Each CDR3 is given with its conserved first and last residue. Fields, in order: clone size, V gene, J gene, D gene, CDR3 length, CDR3 DNA, CDR3 protein. D genes are given only for firm matches. Size is omitted from some rows. Given values are once, few, many or a class for expanded clones.

>few|TRBV4-3|TRBJ2-3|TRBD1|16
TGCGCCAGCAGCCCATCCGGGACAGGTGGAACAGATACGCAGTATTTT
CASSPSGTGGTDTQYF
>few|TRBV12-3/TRBV12-4|TRBJ2-3|-|13
TGTGCCAGCACCATGGTACCCACAGATACGCAGTATTTT
CASTMVPTDTQYF
>-|TRBV29-1|TRBJ1-1|-|12
TGCAGCGCCGGTCGGAGGGACACTGAAGCTTTCTTT
CSAGRRDTEAFF
>many|TRBV18|TRBJ2-1|-|14
TGTGCCAGCTCAAGACAAGGGGCCTACAATGAGCAGTTCTTC
CASSRQGAYNEQFF
>few|TRBV20-1|TRBJ2-7|TRBD2|13
TGCAGTGCTAGCGCGACTAGCGGATACGAGCAGTACTTC
CSASATSGYEQYF
>-|TRBV6-2/TRBV6-3|TRBJ2-1|TRBD1|17
TGTGCCAGCAGTTACCCGACGAGGGGGCGAGCTGGGGTTGAGCAGTTCTTC
CASSYPTRGRAGVEQFF
>-|TRBV20-1|TRBJ2-6|-|16
TGCAGTGCTAGACCGGACTACCGCTCTGGGGCCAACGTCCTGACTTTC
CSARPDYRSGANVLTF
>-|TRBV3-1|TRBJ1-1|-|12
TGTGCCAGCGGCGGGGGAGAGGATGAAGCTTTCTTT
CASGGGEDEAFF
>few|TRBV2|TRBJ2-1|-|13
TGTGCCGGAAGGAGTAGCTCCTACAATGAGCAGTTCTTC
CAGRSSSYNEQFF
>few|TRBV5-5|TRBJ2-7|TRBD1|14
TGTGCCAGCAGCTTGCTAGGGGGCATTTACGAGCAGTACTTC
CASSLLGGIYEQYF
>few|TRBV28|TRBJ2-7|-|13
TGTGCCAGCTTCTTCACCGGCTCCTACGAGCAGTACTTC
CASFFTGSYEQYF
>-|TRBV24-1|TRBJ2-3|TRBD1|15
TGTGCCACCAGTGAATGGGACAGGGGGCCAGATACGCAGTATTTT
CATSEWDRGPDTQYF
>-|TRBV12-3/TRBV12-4|TRBJ1-1|-|12
TGTGCCAGCAGTTTCCATCCCACTGAAGCTTTCTTT
CASSFHPTEAFF
>many|TRBV20-1|TRBJ2-7|TRBD1|13
TGCAGTGCTAGTAGGGACAGGTCCTACGAGCAGTACTTC
CSASRDRSYEQYF
>few|TRBV5-8|TRBJ2-3|-|17
TGTGCCAGCAGCTTGGGGGCAAGGGGTCCTTTCACAGATACGCAGTATTTT
CASSLGARGPFTDTQYF
>few|TRBV9|TRBJ2-2|TRBD2|16
TGTGCCAGCAGCGTAGCTCCTAGCGGGTTCACCGGGGAGCTGTTTTTT
CASSVAPSGFTGELFF
>-|TRBV29-1|TRBJ1-1|-|13
TGCAGCTCCTGGGCAGGGGAGAACACTGAAGCTTTCTTT
CSSWAGENTEAFF
>once|TRBV7-7|TRBJ2-5|TRBD2|15
TGTGCTAGCAGCTTAGCGACTAGCAGCCAAGAGACCCAGTACTTC
CASSLATSSQETQYF
>many|TRBV12-3/TRBV12-4|TRBJ2-5|-|14
TGTGCCAGCAGTTTTTGGCCAGGGGACAAGACCCAGTACTTC
CASSFWPGDKTQYF
>many|TRBV19|TRBJ2-7|TRBD2|13
TGCGCCAGCAGCGGGACTAGCAGCTACGAGCAGTACTTC
CASSGTSSYEQYF
>few|TRBV24-1|TRBJ2-3|TRBD2|17
TGTGCCACCAGTGAGGCGGGACTAGCGGGAAAGACAGATACGCAGTATTTT
CATSEAGLAGKTDTQYF
>-|TRBV3-1|TRBJ2-7|-|13
TGTGCCAGCAGCAAGTTTCTAGGTTACGAGCAGTACTTC
CASSKFLGYEQYF
>many|TRBV6-5|TRBJ2-1|TRBD1|18
TGTGCCAGCAGTTCCCCGAGGGACAGGGGTTTCGGGTACAATGAGCAGTTCTTC
CASSSPRDRGFGYNEQFF
>-|TRBV28|TRBJ2-1|TRBD2|16
TGTGCCAGCAGACACCTTAGCGGGAGTAGATACAATGAGCAGTTCTTC
CASRHLSGSRYNEQFF
>few|TRBV20-1|TRBJ2-5|TRBD2|14
TGCAGTGCTAGAGAGGCGGGAGCACTAGAGACCCAGTACTTC
CSAREAGALETQYF
>many|TRBV5-1|TRBJ2-7|-|11
TGCGCCAGCAGGACCGCCCACGAGCAGTACTTC
CASRTAHEQYF
>few|TRBV3-1|TRBJ1-5|-|14
TGTGCCAGCAGCCAAGAGGGGGCATACCAGCCCCAGCATTTT
CASSQEGAYQPQHF
>-|TRBV6-5|TRBJ1-4|-|14
TGTGCCAGCAGTTACACCACAACTAATGAAAAACTGTTTTTT
CASSYTTTNEKLFF